The present T cell receptor (beta chain) was sequenced within a study of blood T cells in healthy people across ages. CDR3 size: 16 residues. Trimming stripped 6 bases from V and 1 base from J, with 17 bases between. Germline V gene data show CDR1 as SNHLY and CDR2 as FYNNEI. A second PCR of about 6 to 11 cycles used a sample-barcoded 5' primer and a J-beta primer mix. TCRdb re-derived calls from the 5' RACE reads in MiXCR, one entry per CDR3 protein. The profile shows approximately 780,000 distinct CDR3 sequences, roughly 26% of them singletons. A few counts support this clonotype. These data were also reused for a study on T cells of mothers and their children.

The V call is TRBV2, the J call TRBJ2-3; D remains unclear. The TCR was taken from a boy between 10 and 17 years old in good health. The sequencing sample was made of blood. The DNA for the CDR3 is TGTGCCAGCAGAGCTGGTCTAGGAGCTGGCACAGATACGCAGTATTTT. It codes for CASRAGLGAGTDTQYF.